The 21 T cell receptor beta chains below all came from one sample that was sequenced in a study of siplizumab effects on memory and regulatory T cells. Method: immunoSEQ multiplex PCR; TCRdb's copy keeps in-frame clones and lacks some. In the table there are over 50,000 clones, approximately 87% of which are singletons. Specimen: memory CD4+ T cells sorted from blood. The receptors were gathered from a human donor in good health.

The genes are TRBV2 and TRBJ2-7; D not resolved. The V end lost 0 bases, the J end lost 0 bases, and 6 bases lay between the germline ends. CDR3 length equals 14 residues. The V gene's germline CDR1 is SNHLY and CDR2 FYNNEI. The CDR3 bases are TGTGCCAGCAGTGAAGCTTCTAGCTCCTACGAGCAGTACTTC. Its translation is CASSEASSSYEQYF.

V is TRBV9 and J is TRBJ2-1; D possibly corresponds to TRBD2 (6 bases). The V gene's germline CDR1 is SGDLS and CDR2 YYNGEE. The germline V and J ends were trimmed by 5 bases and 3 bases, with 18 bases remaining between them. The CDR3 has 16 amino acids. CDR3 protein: CASSETLAGSYNEQFF. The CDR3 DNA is TGTGCCAGCAGTGAAACACTAGCTGGCAGCTACAATGAGCAGTTCTTC.

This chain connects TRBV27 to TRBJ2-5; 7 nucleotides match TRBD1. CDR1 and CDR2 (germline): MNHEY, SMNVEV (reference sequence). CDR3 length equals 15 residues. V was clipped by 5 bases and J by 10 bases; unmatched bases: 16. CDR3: CASSPWDRPSTVQYF. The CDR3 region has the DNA TGTGCCAGCAGTCCCTGGGACAGACCCTCCACGGTCCAGTACTTC.

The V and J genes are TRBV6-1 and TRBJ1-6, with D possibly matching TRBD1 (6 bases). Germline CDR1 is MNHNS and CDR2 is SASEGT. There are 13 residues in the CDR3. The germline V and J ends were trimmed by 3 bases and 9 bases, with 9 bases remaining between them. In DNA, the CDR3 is TGTGCCAGCAGTGACACAGGGCTTTCACCCCTCCACTTT. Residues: CASSDTGLSPLHF.

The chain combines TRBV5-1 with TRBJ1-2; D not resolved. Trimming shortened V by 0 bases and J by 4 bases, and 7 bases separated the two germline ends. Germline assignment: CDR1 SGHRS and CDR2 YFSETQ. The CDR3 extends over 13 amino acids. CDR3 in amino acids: CASSLAARYGYTF. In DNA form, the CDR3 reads TGCGCCAGCAGCTTGGCGGCACGCTATGGCTACACCTTC.

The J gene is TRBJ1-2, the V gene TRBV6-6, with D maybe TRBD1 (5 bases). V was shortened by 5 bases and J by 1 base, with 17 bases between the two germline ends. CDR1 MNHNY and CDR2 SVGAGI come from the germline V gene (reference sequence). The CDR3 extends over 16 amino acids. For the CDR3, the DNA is TGTGCCAGCAGTGGGGGACCCGCCAACGATAACTATGGCTACACCTTC. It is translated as CASSGGPANDNYGYTF.

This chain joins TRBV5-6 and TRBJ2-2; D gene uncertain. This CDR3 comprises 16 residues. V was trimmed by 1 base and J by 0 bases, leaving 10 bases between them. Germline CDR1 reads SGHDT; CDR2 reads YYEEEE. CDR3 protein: CASSLSVTTNTGELFF. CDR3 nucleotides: TGTGCCAGCAGCTTGTCTGTGACAACGAACACCGGGGAGCTGTTTTTT. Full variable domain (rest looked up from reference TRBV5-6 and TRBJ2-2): DAGVTQSPTHLIKTRGQQVTLRCSPKSGHDTVSWYQQALGQGPQFIFQYYEEEERQRGNFPDRFSGHQFPNYSSELNVNALLLGDSALYLCASSLSVTTNTGELFFGEGSRLTVL.

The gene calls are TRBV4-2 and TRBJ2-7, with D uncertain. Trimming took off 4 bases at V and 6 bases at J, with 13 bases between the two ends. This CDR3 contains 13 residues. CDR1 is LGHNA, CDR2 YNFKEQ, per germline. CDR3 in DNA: TGTGCCAGCAGCCTACTACAGAGACCCGAGCAGTACTTC. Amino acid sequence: CASSLLQRPEQYF.

In DNA form, the CDR3 reads TGTGCCAGCTCACCAGACAGCAACACCGGGGAGCTGTTTTTT. The encoded protein is CASSPDSNTGELFF. The rearrangement joins TRBV18 to TRBJ2-2, with D perhaps TRBD1 (5 bases). The CDR3 is 14 residues long. The V and J ends lost 2 bases and 2 bases respectively, with 6 bases between them. Germline V CDR1 and CDR2: KGHSH, LQKENI.

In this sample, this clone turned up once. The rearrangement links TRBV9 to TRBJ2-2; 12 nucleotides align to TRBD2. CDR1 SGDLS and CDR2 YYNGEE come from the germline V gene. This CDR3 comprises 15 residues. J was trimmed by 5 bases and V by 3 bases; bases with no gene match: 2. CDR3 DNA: TGTGCCAGCAGCGCGACTAGCGGGAGAACCGGGGAGCTGTTTTTT. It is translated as CASSATSGRTGELFF.

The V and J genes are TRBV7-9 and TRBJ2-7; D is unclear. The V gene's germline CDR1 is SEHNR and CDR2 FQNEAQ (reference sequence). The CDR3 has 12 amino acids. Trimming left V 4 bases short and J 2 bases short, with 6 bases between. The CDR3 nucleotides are TGTGCCAGCAGCTCTGTAGCCTACGAGCAGTACTTC. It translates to CASSSVAYEQYF. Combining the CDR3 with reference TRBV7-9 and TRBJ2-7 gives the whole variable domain DTGVSQNPRHKITKRGQNVTFRCDPISEHNRLYWYRQTLGQGPEFLTYFQNEAQLEKSRLLSDRFSAERPKGSFSTLEIQRTEQGDSAMYLCASSSVAYEQYFGPGTRLTVT.

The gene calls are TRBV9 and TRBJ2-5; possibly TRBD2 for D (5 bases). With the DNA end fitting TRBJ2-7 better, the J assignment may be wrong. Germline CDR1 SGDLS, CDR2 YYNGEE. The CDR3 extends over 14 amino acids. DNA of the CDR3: TGTGCCAGCAGCGTTACCGGGAAGGCCTACGAGCAGTACTTC. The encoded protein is CASSVTGKAYEQYF.

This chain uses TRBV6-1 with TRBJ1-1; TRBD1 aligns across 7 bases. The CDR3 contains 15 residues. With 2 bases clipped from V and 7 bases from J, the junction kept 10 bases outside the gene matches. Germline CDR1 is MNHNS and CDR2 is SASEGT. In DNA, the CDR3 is TGTGCCAGCAGTGAAAAGGGGGCAGGGTTTCTTGAAGCTTTCTTT. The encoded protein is CASSEKGAGFLEAFF.

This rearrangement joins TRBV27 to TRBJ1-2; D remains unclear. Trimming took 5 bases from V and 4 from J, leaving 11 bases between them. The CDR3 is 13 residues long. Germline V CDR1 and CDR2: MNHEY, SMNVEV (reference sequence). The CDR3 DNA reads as TGTGCCAGCAGTCCGGTTGGCTCCTATGGCTACACCTTC. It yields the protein CASSPVGSYGYTF.

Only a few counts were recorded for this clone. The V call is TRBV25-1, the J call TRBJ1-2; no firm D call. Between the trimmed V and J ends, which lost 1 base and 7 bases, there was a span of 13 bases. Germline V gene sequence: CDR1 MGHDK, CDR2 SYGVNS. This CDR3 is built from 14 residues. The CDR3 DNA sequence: TGTGCCAGCAGTGAATCGGGTGTTTCAGGTGGCTACACCTTC. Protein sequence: CASSESGVSGGYTF.

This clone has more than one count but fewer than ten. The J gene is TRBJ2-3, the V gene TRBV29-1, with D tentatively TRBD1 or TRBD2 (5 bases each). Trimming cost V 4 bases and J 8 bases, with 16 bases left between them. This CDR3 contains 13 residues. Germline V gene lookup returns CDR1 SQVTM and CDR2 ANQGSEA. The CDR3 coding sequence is TGCAGCGTTGCGTCGGATGGGGGAGTTACGCAGTATTTT. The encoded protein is CSVASDGGVTQYF.

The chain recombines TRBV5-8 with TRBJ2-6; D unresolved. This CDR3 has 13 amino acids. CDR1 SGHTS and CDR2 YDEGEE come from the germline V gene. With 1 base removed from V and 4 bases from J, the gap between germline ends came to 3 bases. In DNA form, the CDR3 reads TGTGCCAGCAGCTTGACGGGGGCCAACGTCCTGACTTTC. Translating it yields CASSLTGANVLTF.

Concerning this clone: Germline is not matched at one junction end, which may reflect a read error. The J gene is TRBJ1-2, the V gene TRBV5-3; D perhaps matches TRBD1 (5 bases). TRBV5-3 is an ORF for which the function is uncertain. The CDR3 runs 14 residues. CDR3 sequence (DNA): TGTGCCAGCAGCTTGGGACGGCTAAACTATGGCTACACCTTC. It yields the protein CASSLGRLNYGYTF.

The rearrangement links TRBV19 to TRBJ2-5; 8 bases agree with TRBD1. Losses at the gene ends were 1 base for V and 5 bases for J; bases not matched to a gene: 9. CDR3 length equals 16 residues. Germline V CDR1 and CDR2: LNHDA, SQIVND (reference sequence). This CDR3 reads CASSIALTRQGETQYF. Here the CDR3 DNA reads TGTGCCAGTAGTATAGCCCTCACCCGACAGGGGGAGACCCAGTACTTC.

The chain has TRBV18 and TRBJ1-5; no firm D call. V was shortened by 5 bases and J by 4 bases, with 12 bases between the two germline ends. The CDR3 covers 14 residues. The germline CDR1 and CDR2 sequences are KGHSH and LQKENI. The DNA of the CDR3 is TGTGCCAGCTCAACTGCGGCAAAAAATCAGCCCCAGCATTTT. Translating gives CASSTAAKNQPQHF.

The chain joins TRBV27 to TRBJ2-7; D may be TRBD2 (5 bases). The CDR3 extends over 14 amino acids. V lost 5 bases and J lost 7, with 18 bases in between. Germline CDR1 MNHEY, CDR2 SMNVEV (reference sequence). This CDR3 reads CASSPGIETLEQYF. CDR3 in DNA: TGTGCCAGCAGTCCCGGGATCGAAACCTTAGAGCAGTACTTC.